Each of the 10 T cell receptor beta chains below was sequenced from the same sample in a study of T cells after yellow fever vaccination. TCRdb independently ran MiXCR on the 5' RACE reads; one entry per CDR3 protein. The sample has about 340,000 distinct CDR3 sequences, approximately 12% seen once. The input for sequencing was CD4+ T cells sorted from PBMCs, taken 15 days after the yellow fever booster vaccination. The receptors were gathered from a man younger than 30 who received the YFV17D yellow fever vaccine.

The table lists this clonotype with many counts. J is TRBJ2-5 and V is TRBV25-1; D perhaps matches TRBD1 (6 bases). Trimming left V 5 bases short and J 4 bases short, with 11 bases between. CDR3 length: 13 amino acids. Germline loops: CDR1 MGHDK, CDR2 SYGVNS. This CDR3 reads CASSRMGAETQYF. The CDR3 bases are TGTGCCAGCAGTCGTATGGGGGCAGAGACCCAGTACTTC.

This clonotype was seen a handful of times. The rearrangement joins TRBV28 to TRBJ2-1; a weak D match, TRBD1 (5 bases). Germline V gives CDR1 MDHEN, CDR2 SYDVKM. Trimming shortened V by 7 bases and J by 4 bases, and 11 bases separated the two germline ends. The CDR3 length is 13 residues. Written as DNA, the CDR3 is TGTGCCAGCACCGAGACAGAATACAATGAGCAGTTCTTC. The encoded protein is CASTETEYNEQFF.

The CDR3 reads CASSYQGLDQPQHF. The CDR3, as DNA: TGTGCCAGCAGTTATCAGGGCCTCGATCAGCCCCAGCATTTT. The chain recombines TRBV6-5 with TRBJ1-5, with D perhaps matching TRBD1 (5 bases). CDR3 length equals 14 residues. Trimming pared 3 bases from V and 5 bases from J, leaving 11 bases between. The germline CDR1 and CDR2 sequences are MNHEY and SVGAGI.

The chain employs TRBV4-2 and TRBJ2-7; D remains unclear. The CDR3 runs to 13 residues. Germline CDR1 and CDR2: LGHNA and YNFKEQ. V was clipped by 0 bases and J by 2 bases, with 5 bases between them. The CDR3 sequence: CASSQERTYEQYF. DNA for the CDR3: TGTGCCAGCAGCCAAGAGCGGACCTACGAGCAGTACTTC.

This clonotype was counted many times. Here the CDR3 reads CASSANRATEAFF. CDR3 sequence (DNA): TGTGCCAGCAGCGCAAACAGGGCCACTGAAGCTTTCTTT. This chain connects TRBV11-2 to TRBJ1-1, with a weak D call TRBD1 (6 bases). Germline V lookup: CDR1 SGHAT, CDR2 FQNNGV. This CDR3 spans 13 amino acids. V was clipped by 5 bases and J by 4 bases, with 11 bases between them. Together with reference TRBV11-2 and TRBJ1-1, the CDR3 gives the full variable domain: EAGVAQSPRYKIIEKRQSVAFWCNPISGHATLYWYQQILGQGPKLLIQFQNNGVVDDSQLPKDRFSAERLKGVDSTLKIQPAKLEDSAVYLCASSANRATEAFFGQGTRLTVV.

This clonotype occurred many times. The chain employs TRBV9 and TRBJ1-1; the D gene is possibly TRBD1 (5 bases). The length of the CDR3 is 14 residues. Germline CDR1 SGDLS, CDR2 YYNGEE. Trimming pared 4 bases from V and 7 bases from J, leaving 17 bases between. CDR3 residues: CASSPRDEPFEAFF. For the CDR3, the DNA is TGTGCCAGCAGCCCGAGGGACGAACCATTTGAAGCTTTCTTT.

The chain couples TRBV5-1 to TRBJ2-2, with a possible D match to TRBD1 (5 bases). V was clipped by 0 bases and J by 0 bases, with 9 bases between them. Germline V gene data show CDR1 as SGHRS and CDR2 as YFSETQ. The CDR3 is 16 residues long. CDR3 nucleotides: TGCGCCAGCAGCTTGGTTAGGGGCCCGAACACCGGGGAGCTGTTTTTT. Translated: CASSLVRGPNTGELFF.

This clonotype was seen a handful of times. V is TRBV29-1 and J is TRBJ2-7, with TRBD1 matching over 9 bases. Germline V lookup: CDR1 SQVTM, CDR2 ANQGSEA. The CDR3 contains 14 residues. V lost 4 bases, J lost 2 bases, and 6 bases stayed unmatched. CDR3 sequence reads: CSVGRDRAPYEQYF. The CDR3 DNA sequence: TGCAGCGTTGGCCGGGACAGGGCCCCCTACGAGCAGTACTTC.

This clonotype was picked up a small number of times. The chain couples TRBV12-3 or TRBV12-4 to TRBJ1-5, with D hard to call. V lost 3 bases and J 5 bases, leaving 11 bases between the germline ends. The CDR3 has 14 amino acids. CDR3 in DNA: TGTGCCAGCAGTTTGTCACAGAATTATCAGCCCCAGCATTTT. This sequence encodes CASSLSQNYQPQHF.

This clonotype was recorded a few times. The chain uses TRBV28 and TRBJ2-6, with 7 bases fitting TRBD1. Germline CDR1 reads MDHEN; CDR2 reads SYDVKM. The CDR3 has 16 residues. The V and J ends lost 5 bases and 0 bases, in that order; junction bases with no gene match: 4. The DNA of the CDR3 is TGTGCCAGCAGTGGACAGGACCGCTCTGGGGCCAACGTCCTGACTTTC. Its translation is CASSGQDRSGANVLTF.